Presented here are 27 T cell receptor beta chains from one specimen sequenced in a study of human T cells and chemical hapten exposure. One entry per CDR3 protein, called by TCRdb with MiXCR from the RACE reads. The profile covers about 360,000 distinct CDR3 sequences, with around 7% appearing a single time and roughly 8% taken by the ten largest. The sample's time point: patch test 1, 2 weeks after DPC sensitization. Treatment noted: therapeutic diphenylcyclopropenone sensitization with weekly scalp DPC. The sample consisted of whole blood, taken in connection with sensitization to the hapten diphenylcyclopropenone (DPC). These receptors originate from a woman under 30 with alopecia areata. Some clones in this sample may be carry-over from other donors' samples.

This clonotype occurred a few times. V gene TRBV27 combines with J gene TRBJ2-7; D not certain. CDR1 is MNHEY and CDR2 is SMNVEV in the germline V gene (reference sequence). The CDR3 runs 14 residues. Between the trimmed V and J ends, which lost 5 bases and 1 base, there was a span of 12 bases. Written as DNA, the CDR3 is TGTGCCAGCAGTAATCTAAACCCTTCCTACGAGCAGTACTTC. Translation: CASSNLNPSYEQYF.

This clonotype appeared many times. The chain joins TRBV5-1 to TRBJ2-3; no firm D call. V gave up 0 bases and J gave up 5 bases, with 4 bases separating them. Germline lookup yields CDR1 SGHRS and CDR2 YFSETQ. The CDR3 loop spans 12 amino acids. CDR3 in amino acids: CASSLEGDTQYF. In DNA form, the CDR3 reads TGCGCCAGCAGCTTGGAGGGAGATACGCAGTATTTT.

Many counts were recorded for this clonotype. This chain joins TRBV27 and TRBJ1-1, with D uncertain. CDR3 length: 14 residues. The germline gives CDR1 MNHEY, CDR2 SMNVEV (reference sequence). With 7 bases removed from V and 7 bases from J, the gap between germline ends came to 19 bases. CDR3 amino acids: CASKWRVGMLEAFF. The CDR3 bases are TGTGCCAGCAAATGGAGGGTAGGAATGCTTGAAGCTTTCTTT.

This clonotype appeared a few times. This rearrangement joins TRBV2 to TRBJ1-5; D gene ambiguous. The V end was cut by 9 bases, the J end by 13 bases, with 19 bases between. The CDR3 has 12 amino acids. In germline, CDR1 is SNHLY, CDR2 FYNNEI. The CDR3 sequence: CASGIVRRDQHF. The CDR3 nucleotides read TGTGCCAGTGGGATAGTAAGGAGGGATCAGCATTTT.

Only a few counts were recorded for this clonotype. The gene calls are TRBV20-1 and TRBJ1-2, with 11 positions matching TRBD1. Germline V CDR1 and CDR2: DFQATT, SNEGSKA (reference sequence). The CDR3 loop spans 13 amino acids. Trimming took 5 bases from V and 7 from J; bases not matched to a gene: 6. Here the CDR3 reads CSASRTGGIGYTF. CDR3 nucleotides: TGCAGTGCTTCCCGGACAGGGGGCATTGGCTACACCTTC.

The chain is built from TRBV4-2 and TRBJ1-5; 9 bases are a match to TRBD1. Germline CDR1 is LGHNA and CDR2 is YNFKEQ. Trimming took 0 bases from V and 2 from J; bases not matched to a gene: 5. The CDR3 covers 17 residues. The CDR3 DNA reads TGTGCCAGCAGCCAAGAAAAGGGACAGGGTGGCAATCAGCCCCAGCATTTT. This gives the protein CASSQEKGQGGNQPQHF.

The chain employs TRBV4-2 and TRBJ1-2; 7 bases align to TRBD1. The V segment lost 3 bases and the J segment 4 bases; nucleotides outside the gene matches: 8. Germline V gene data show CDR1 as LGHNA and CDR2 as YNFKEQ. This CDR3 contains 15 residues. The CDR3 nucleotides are TGTGCCAGCAGCCAGGGCTCGGACAGGACCTATGGCTACACCTTC. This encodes CASSQGSDRTYGYTF.

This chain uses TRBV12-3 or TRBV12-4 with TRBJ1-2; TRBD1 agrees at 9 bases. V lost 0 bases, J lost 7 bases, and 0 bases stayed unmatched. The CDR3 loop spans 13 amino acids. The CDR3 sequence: CASSLADRGGYTF. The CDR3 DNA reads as TGTGCCAGCAGTTTAGCGGACAGGGGTGGCTACACCTTC.

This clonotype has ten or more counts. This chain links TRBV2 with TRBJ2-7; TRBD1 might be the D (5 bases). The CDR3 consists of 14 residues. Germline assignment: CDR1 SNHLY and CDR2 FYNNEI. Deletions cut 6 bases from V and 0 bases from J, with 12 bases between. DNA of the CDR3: TGTGCCAGCAGCAGGGATAACCTCTCCTACGAGCAGTACTTC. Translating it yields CASSRDNLSYEQYF.

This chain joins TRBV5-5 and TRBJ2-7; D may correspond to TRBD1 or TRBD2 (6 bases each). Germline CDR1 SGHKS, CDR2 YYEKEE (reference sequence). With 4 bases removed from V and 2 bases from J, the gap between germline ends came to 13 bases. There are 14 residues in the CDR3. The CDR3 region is CASSAVGGPYEQYF. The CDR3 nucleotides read TGTGCCAGCAGCGCCGTGGGGGGCCCCTACGAGCAGTACTTC.

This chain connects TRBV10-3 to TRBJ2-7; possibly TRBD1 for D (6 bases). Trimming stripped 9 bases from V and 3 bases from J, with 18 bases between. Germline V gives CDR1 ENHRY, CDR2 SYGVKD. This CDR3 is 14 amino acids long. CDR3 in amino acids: CAMSHTGKGYEQYF. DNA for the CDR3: TGTGCCATGAGCCACACAGGGAAGGGCTACGAGCAGTACTTC.

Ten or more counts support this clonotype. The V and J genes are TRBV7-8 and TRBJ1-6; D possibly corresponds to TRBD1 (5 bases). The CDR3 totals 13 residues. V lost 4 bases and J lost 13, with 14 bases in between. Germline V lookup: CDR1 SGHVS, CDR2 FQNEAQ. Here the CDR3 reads CASSSTVVSPLHF. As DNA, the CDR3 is TGTGCCAGCAGCTCGACAGTCGTGTCGCCCCTCCACTTT.

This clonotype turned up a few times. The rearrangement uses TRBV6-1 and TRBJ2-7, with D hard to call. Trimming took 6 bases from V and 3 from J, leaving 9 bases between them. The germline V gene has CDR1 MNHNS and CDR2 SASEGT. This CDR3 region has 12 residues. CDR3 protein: CASRPGFYEQYF. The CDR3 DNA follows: TGTGCCAGCAGGCCGGGTTTCTACGAGCAGTACTTC.

This CDR3 reads CASSFSGTGVDTQYF. As DNA, the CDR3 is TGTGCCAGCAGCTTCAGCGGGACAGGGGTAGATACGCAGTATTTT. V gene TRBV7-3 combines with J gene TRBJ2-3; 10 bases fit TRBD1. This CDR3 region has 15 residues. Germline V gene lookup returns CDR1 SGHTA and CDR2 FQGTGA. The V and J ends lost 3 bases and 5 bases, in that order; junction bases with no gene match: 5.

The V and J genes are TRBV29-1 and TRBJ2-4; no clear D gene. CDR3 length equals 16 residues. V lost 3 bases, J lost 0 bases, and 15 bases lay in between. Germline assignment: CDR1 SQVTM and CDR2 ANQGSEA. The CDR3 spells CSVDWVSRLAKNIQYF. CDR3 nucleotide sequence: TGCAGCGTTGATTGGGTCAGTCGGCTAGCCAAAAACATTCAGTACTTC.

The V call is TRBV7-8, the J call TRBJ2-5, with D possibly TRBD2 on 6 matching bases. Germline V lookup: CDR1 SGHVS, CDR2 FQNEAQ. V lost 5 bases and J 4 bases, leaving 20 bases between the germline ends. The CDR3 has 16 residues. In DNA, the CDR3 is TGTGCCAGCAGCCTGCTACCTCGCGGGGTACGAGAGACCCAGTACTTC. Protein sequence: CASSLLPRGVRETQYF.

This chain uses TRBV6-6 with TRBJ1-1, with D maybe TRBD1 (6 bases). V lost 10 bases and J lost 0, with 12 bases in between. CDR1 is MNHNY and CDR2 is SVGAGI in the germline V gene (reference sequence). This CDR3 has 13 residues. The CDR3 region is CAIHREVNTEAFF. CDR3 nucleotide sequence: TGTGCCATTCACAGGGAGGTGAACACTGAAGCTTTCTTT.

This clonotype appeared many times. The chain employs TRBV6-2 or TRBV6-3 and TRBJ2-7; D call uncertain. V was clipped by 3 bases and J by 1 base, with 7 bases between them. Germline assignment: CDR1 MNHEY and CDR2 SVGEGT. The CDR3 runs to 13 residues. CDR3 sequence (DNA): TGTGCCAGCAGTTATGCGGCGTCCTACGAGCAGTACTTC. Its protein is CASSYAASYEQYF.

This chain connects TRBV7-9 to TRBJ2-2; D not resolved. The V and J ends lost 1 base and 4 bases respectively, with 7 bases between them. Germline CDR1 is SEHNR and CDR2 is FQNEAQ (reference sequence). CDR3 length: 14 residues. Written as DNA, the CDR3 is TGTGCCAGCAGCTTAGGACAAAGCACCGGGGAGCTGTTTTTT. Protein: CASSLGQSTGELFF.

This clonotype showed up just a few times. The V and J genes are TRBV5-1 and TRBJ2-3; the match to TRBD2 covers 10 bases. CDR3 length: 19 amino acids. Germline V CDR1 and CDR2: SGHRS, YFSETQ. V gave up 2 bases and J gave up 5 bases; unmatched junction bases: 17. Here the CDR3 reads CASSFGNSPSGGGVDTQYF. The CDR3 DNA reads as TGCGCCAGCAGCTTTGGAAACAGTCCTAGCGGGGGAGGAGTAGATACGCAGTATTTT.

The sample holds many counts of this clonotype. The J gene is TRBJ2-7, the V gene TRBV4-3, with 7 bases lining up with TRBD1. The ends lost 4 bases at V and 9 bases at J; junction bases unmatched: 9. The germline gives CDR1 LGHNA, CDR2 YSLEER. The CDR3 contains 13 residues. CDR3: CASSPDGGQVQYF. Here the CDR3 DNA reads TGCGCCAGCAGCCCGGACGGTGGACAGGTGCAGTACTTC.

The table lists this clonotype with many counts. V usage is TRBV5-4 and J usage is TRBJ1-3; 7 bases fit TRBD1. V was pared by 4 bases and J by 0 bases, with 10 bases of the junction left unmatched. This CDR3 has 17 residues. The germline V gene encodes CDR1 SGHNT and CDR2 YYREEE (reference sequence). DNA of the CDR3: TGTGCCAGCAGCCCCGCCCGGGACAGAGGCTCTGGAAACACCATATATTTT. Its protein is CASSPARDRGSGNTIYF.

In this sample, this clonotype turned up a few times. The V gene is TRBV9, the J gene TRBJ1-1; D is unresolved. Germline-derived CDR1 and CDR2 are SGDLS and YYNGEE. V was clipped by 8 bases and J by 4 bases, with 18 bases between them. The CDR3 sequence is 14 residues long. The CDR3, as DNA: TGTGCCAGTACCTCTAACAAGGTCCCCACTGAAGCTTTCTTT. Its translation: CASTSNKVPTEAFF.

CDR3 nucleotide sequence: TGCAGTGCTAGGACCGACAATTCCCTCTCCTACGAGCAGTACTTC. Residues: CSARTDNSLSYEQYF. The chain joins TRBV20-1 to TRBJ2-7, with unresolved D. V lost 3 bases to trimming and J lost 0 bases, with 15 bases between them. Germline loops: CDR1 DFQATT, CDR2 SNEGSKA (reference sequence). The CDR3 is 15 residues long.

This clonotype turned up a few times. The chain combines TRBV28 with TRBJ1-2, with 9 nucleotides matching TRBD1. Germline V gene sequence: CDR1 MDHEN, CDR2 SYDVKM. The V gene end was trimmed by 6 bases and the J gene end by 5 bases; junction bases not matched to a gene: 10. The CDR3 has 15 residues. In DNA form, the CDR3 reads TGTGCCAGCAGCCCTGCCGGGACAGGGACATATGGCTACACCTTC. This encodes CASSPAGTGTYGYTF.

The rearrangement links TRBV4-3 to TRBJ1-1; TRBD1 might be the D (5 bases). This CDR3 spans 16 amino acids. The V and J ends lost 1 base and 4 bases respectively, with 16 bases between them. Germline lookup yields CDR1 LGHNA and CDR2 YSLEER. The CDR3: CASSQGLQGYSTEAFF. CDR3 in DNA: TGCGCCAGCAGCCAAGGGCTGCAGGGATATAGCACTGAAGCTTTCTTT.

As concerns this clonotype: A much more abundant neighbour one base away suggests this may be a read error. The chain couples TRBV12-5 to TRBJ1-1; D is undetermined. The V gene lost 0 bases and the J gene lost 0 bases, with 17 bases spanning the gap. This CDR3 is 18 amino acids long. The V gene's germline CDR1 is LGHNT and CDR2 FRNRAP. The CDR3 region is CASGLVKGSGYMNTEAFF. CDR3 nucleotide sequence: TGTGCTAGTGGTTTGGTTAAAGGTTCAGGTTACATGAACACTGAAGCTTTCTTT.